These 8 T cell receptor beta chains were all obtained from the same sample, sequenced in a study of cytomegalovirus exposure and HLA in healthy donors. Here immunoSEQ multiplex PCR was the method, and the copy in TCRdb shows in-frame clones only, minus some. This sample has more than 150,000 clones, with about four fifths found just once. Sequenced material: PBMCs. The receptors here all came from a man aged 18 to 29 in good health and CMV-seropositive.

About this clone: This sample includes further DNA sequences coding for the same CDR3. The V call is TRBV15, the J call TRBJ1-2; TRBD1 agrees at 7 bases. The germline V gene has CDR1 LNHNV and CDR2 YYDKDF (reference sequence). This CDR3 is 13 amino acids long. V lost 1 base and J lost 5; bases outside the gene matches: 1. CDR3 protein: CATSRGQGYGYTF. Here the CDR3 DNA reads TGTGCCACCAGCAGAGGACAGGGTTATGGCTACACCTTC. The variable domain in full, with the rest retrieved from reference TRBV15 and TRBJ1-2, is DAMVIQNPRYQVTQFGKPVTLSCSQTLNHNVMYWYQQKSSQAPKLLFHYYDKDFNNEADTPDNFQSRRPNTSFCFLDIRSPGLGDTAMYLCATSRGQGYGYTFGSGTRLTVV.

The V call is TRBV7-2, the J call TRBJ2-1; D may be TRBD2 (6 bases). V lost 1 base to trimming and J lost 4 bases, with 14 bases between them. The CDR3 has 16 residues. Germline lookup yields CDR1 SGHTA and CDR2 FQGNSA. Written as DNA, the CDR3 is TGTGCCAGCAGCTTAGGAGTCGGGAGTAGATACAATGAGCAGTTCTTC. Protein product: CASSLGVGSRYNEQFF.

J is TRBJ2-1 and V is TRBV9; D is perhaps TRBD2 (6 bases). Germline assignment: CDR1 SGDLS and CDR2 YYNGEE. The V end lost 6 bases, the J end lost 10 bases, and 23 bases lay between the germline ends. This CDR3 has 15 residues. The CDR3: CASTVGSGEFREQFF. The CDR3 DNA follows: TGTGCCAGCACCGTGGGGTCGGGGGAGTTTAGGGAGCAGTTCTTC. Full variable domain (remainder filled in from reference TRBV9 and TRBJ2-1): DSGVTQTPKHLITATGQRVTLRCSPRSGDLSVYWYQQSLDQGLQFLIQYYNGEERAKGNILERFSAQQFPDLHSELNLSSLELGDSALYFCASTVGSGEFREQFFGPGTRLTVL.

The chain recombines TRBV27 with TRBJ1-4, with 9 bases fitting TRBD1. This CDR3 comprises 14 residues. Germline CDR1 MNHEY, CDR2 SMNVEV (reference sequence). V was clipped by 5 bases and J by 10 bases; unmatched bases: 8. CDR3 sequence reads: CASSNSGTGSKLFF. In nucleotides, the CDR3 is TGTGCCAGCAGTAATTCCGGGACAGGGTCAAAACTGTTTTTT.

The V gene is TRBV28, the J gene TRBJ2-3; TRBD1 is a possible D gene (6 bases). Deletions cut 5 bases from V and 1 base from J, with 10 bases between. Per the germline V gene, CDR1 is MDHEN and CDR2 is SYDVKM. This CDR3 is built from 14 residues. The CDR3 DNA follows: TGTGCCAGCAGTAACAGGGCGGGCACAGATACGCAGTATTTT. Protein product: CASSNRAGTDTQYF.

The rearrangement links TRBV27 to TRBJ2-3, with D hard to call. V was trimmed by 5 bases and J by 0 bases, leaving 15 bases between them. This CDR3 contains 16 residues. CDR1 is MNHEY, CDR2 SMNVEV, per germline (reference sequence). The CDR3 DNA reads TGTGCCAGCAGTCCCATCGACTCTTCTAGCACAGATACGCAGTATTTT. This translates into CASSPIDSSSTDTQYF.

The genes are TRBV14 and TRBJ2-7; D might be TRBD2 (5 bases). V dropped 3 bases and J dropped 4 bases, with 19 bases sitting between them. The CDR3 contains 16 residues. Germline-derived CDR1 and CDR2 are SGHDN and FVKESK. The CDR3 DNA reads TGTGCCAGCAGCCAGACCGACGGAGGCTGGGCATACGAGCAGTACTTC. It yields the protein CASSQTDGGWAYEQYF.

The rearrangement uses TRBV13 and TRBJ2-7, with TRBD1 matching over 9 bases. CDR3 length: 17 amino acids. CDR1 PRHDT and CDR2 FYEKMQ come from the germline V gene (reference sequence). J was trimmed by 4 bases and V by 3 bases; bases with no gene match: 13. The CDR3 region has the DNA TGTGCCAGCAGCTTTAATCTCGTTCCGGGACAGGGTTACGAGCAGTACTTC. It yields the protein CASSFNLVPGQGYEQYF. Together with reference TRBV13 and TRBJ2-7, the CDR3 gives the full variable domain: AAGVIQSPRHLIKEKRETATLKCYPIPRHDTVYWYQQGPGQDPQFLISFYEKMQSDKGSIPDRFSAQQFSDYHSELNMSSLELGDSALYFCASSFNLVPGQGYEQYFGPGTRLTVT.